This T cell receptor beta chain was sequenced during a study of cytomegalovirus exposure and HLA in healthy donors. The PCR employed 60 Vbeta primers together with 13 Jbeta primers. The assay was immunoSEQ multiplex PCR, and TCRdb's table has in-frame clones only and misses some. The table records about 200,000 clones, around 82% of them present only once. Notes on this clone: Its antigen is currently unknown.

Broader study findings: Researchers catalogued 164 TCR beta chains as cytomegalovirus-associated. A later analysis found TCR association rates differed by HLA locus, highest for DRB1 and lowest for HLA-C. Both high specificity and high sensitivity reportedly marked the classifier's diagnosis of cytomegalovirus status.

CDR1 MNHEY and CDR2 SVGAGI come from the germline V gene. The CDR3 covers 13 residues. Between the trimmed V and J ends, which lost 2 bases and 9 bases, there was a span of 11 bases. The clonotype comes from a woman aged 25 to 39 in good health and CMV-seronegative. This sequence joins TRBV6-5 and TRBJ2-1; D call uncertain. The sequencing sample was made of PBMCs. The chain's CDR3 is CASSYAVRSEQFF. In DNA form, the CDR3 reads TGTGCCAGCAGTTACGCGGTCCGCAGTGAGCAGTTCTTC.